What follows describes a single T cell receptor beta chain. The read ends 3 residues before the CDR3 terminus; that terminus is restored from the germline J gene. Repertoires were generated with immunoSEQ multiplex PCR, while TCRdb's copy carries only in-frame clones and drops some. This table holds about 27,000 clones. The entry originates in a study of T cells in women clearing cervical HPV infection. Germline trimming cut 5 bases from V and 1 base from J; bases unmatched to any gene: 18. Germline CDR1 is DFQATT and CDR2 is SNEGSKA (reference sequence). CDR3 length equals 20 residues. This receptor was taken from a woman between 18 and 70 years old with a cervical HPV16 infection that either progressed to CIN3+ or cleared (not recorded which). The rearrangement uses TRBV20-1 and TRBJ2-3, with 13 positions matching TRBD2. Input material: blood buffy coat. The chain's CDR3 is CSAPFPPGLAGMFGTDTQYF. CDR3 DNA (partial): TGCAGTGCTCCCTTCCCCCCGGGACTAGCGGGAATGTTTGGCACAGATACG.